These 2 T cell receptor beta chains came from one sample sequenced in a study. TCRdb passed the RT-PCR reads through MiXCR, listing each CDR3 protein once. This table has more than 550,000 distinct CDR3 sequences, 13% to 15% appearing once. The specimen sequenced was memory CD4+ T cells from blood. Every receptor here comes from a female donor in good health, serving as a healthy control.

The chain uses TRBV19 and TRBJ1-4; D is uncertain. CDR3 length equals 12 residues. Germline V gene lookup returns CDR1 LNHDA and CDR2 SQIVND (reference sequence). The V end lost 6 bases, the J end lost 7 bases, and 9 bases lay between the germline ends. Written as DNA, the CDR3 is TGTGCCAGTAGCCCGGGGAGTGAAAAACTGTTTTTT. Protein: CASSPGSEKLFF.

This clonotype came up a few times. The J gene is TRBJ1-2, the V gene TRBV5-1, with 7 bases aligning to TRBD1. Trimming removed 4 bases from V and 8 bases from J; junction bases left unmatched: 8. CDR1 and CDR2 (germline): SGHRS, YFSETQ. The CDR3 extends over 13 amino acids. CDR3 region: CASSEQTGYGYTF. The CDR3 region has the DNA TGCGCCAGCAGCGAACAGACAGGGTACGGCTACACCTTC.